Below are 15 T cell receptor beta chains sequenced from a single sample in a study of control samples from healthy donors and cancer patients. Profiling relied on immunoSEQ multiplex PCR, and the TCRdb table lists in-frame clones only, not all of them. This table has 100,000 or so clones, roughly 78% appearing once. The sequencing input was blood. The receptors here all came from an older woman in good health.

The chain combines TRBV4-3 with TRBJ1-1; maybe TRBD1 (5 bases). V was clipped by 5 bases and J by 0 bases, with 13 bases between them. CDR1 and CDR2 from the germline V gene are LGHNA and YSLEER. This CDR3 contains 15 residues. The CDR3 DNA reads TGCGCCAGCAGCAGGAGGGGTAAAATGAACACTGAAGCTTTCTTT. Translated: CASSRRGKMNTEAFF.

This clone has a handful of counts. The chain combines TRBV10-1 with TRBJ2-2; D unclear. Germline CDR1 is WNHNN and CDR2 is SYGVQD (reference sequence). V was cut by 0 bases and J by 8 bases, with 13 bases left in between. This CDR3 spans 15 amino acids. CDR3 loop: CASSESLLNRGELFF. In nucleotides, the CDR3 is TGCGCCAGCAGTGAGTCACTCCTAAACCGTGGGGAGCTGTTTTTT.

CDR3 DNA: TGTGCCAGCAGCTTAGGCCCGGCTAAAAGCACAGATACGCAGTATTTT. Translated, it gives CASSLGPAKSTDTQYF. This chain joins TRBV7-6 and TRBJ2-3; D is ambiguous. Germline V gene sequence: CDR1 SGHVS, CDR2 FNYEAQ. CDR3 length: 16 amino acids. V was trimmed by 1 base and J by 0 bases, leaving 11 bases between them. Full variable domain (rest looked up from reference TRBV7-6 and TRBJ2-3): GAGVSQSPRYKVTKRGQDVALRCDPISGHVSLYWYRQALGQGPEFLTYFNYEAQQDKSGLPNDRFSAERPEGSISTLTIQRTEQRDSAMYRCASSLGPAKSTDTQYFGPGTRLTVL.

This clone was counted only a few times. The CDR3 is CASSRGSNQPQHF. DNA for the CDR3: TGTGCCAGCTCACGAGGAAGCAATCAGCCCCAGCATTTT. The V and J genes are TRBV18 and TRBJ1-5; D gene uncertain. The V gene lost 4 bases and the J gene lost 1 base, with 5 bases spanning the gap. Germline V gene sequence: CDR1 KGHSH, CDR2 LQKENI. This CDR3 is 13 amino acids long.

V is TRBV7-2 and J is TRBJ2-5; 14 bases are a match to TRBD2. Germline V lookup: CDR1 SGHTA, CDR2 FQGNSA. Unmatched junction bases numbered 0, after V lost 1 base and J lost 5 bases. The CDR3 consists of 15 residues. The DNA for the CDR3 is TGTGCCAGCAGCTTAGGGACTAGCGGGGGGGAGACCCAGTACTTC. This sequence encodes CASSLGTSGGETQYF.

The genes are TRBV14 and TRBJ1-3; unclear D gene. Trimming took 0 bases from V and 0 from J, leaving 3 bases between them. CDR1 and CDR2 from the germline V gene are SGHDN and FVKESK. CDR3 length: 14 amino acids. The CDR3 here is CASSQDLSGNTIYF. The CDR3 bases are TGTGCCAGCAGCCAAGACCTCTCTGGAAACACCATATATTTT.

This sequence joins TRBV19 and TRBJ1-3, with D perhaps matching TRBD1 (5 bases). CDR3 size: 14 residues. Trimming removed 8 bases from V and 0 bases from J, with 11 bases in between. Germline V CDR1 and CDR2: LNHDA, SQIVND (reference sequence). The CDR3 protein is CASRDLYSGNTIYF. CDR3 nucleotide sequence: TGTGCCAGTCGGGACCTATACTCTGGAAACACCATATATTTT.

J is TRBJ2-1 and V is TRBV10-2, with D unresolved. The CDR3 runs to 12 residues. Germline V gives CDR1 WSHSY, CDR2 SAAADI. V was pared by 4 bases and J by 6 bases, with 7 bases between. In nucleotides, the CDR3 is TGCGCCAGCAGTGGGGCAGGCAATGAGCAGTTCTTC. Its translation: CASSGAGNEQFF.

The chain is built from TRBV3-1 (or the pseudogene TRBV3-2) and TRBJ1-2; D gene unclear. Germline V lookup: CDR1 LGHDT, CDR2 YNNKEL (reference sequence). The length of the CDR3 is 13 residues. The V and J ends lost 1 base and 1 base respectively, with 4 bases between them. The CDR3 DNA reads as TGTGCCAGCAGCCAAGCGATTAACTATGGCTACACCTTC. Protein product: CASSQAINYGYTF.

The V call is TRBV6-2 or TRBV6-3, the J call TRBJ1-5; D might be TRBD1 (6 bases). From germline, CDR1 is MNHEY and CDR2 SVGEGT. CDR3 length: 16 amino acids. Trimming pared 5 bases from V and 2 bases from J, leaving 16 bases between. This CDR3 is CASSAGTLSGNQPQHF. DNA of the CDR3: TGTGCCAGCAGTGCCGGGACACTTTCTGGCAATCAGCCCCAGCATTTT.

The chain recombines TRBV12-3 or TRBV12-4 with TRBJ1-1; the D is unclear. Trimming took 3 bases from V and 8 from J, leaving 10 bases between them. CDR3 length: 12 residues. The CDR3 is CASSFFLSEAFF. CDR3 nucleotide sequence: TGTGCCAGCAGTTTTTTCTTGTCAGAAGCTTTCTTT.

The CDR3 reads CASSLVEGVRQPQHF. The CDR3 region has the DNA TGTGCCAGCAGCTTAGTAGAGGGGGTACGGCAGCCCCAGCATTTT. The V call is TRBV7-2, the J call TRBJ1-5, with D perhaps TRBD1 (6 bases). The CDR3 is made up of 15 amino acids. V was trimmed by 1 base and J by 7 bases, leaving 14 bases between them. The germline V gene encodes CDR1 SGHTA and CDR2 FQGNSA.

The genes are TRBV7-9 and TRBJ2-1; D is unclear. The length of the CDR3 is 10 residues. V lost 5 bases and J 6 bases, leaving 2 bases between the germline ends. Germline CDR1 reads SEHNR; CDR2 reads FQNEAQ (reference sequence). CDR3 region: CASSPNEQFF. The CDR3 DNA reads TGTGCCAGCAGCCCCAATGAGCAGTTCTTC.

This clone has just a few counts. This sequence joins TRBV2 and TRBJ1-1; D is undetermined. Germline V gene lookup returns CDR1 SNHLY and CDR2 FYNNEI. CDR3 length equals 13 residues. Trimming cost V 1 base and J 1 base, with 4 bases left between them. This CDR3 reads CASSEVSNTEAFF. For the CDR3, the DNA is TGTGCCAGCAGTGAAGTCTCGAACACTGAAGCTTTCTTT.

This chain joins TRBV11-3 and TRBJ2-7, with D hard to call. The CDR3 is 14 residues long. Deletions cut 3 bases from V and 0 bases from J, with 9 bases between. Germline V gene sequence: CDR1 SGHNT, CDR2 YENEEA. CDR3 nucleotide sequence: TGTGCCAGCAGCTTTTTTCCCGACTCCTACGAGCAGTACTTC. It translates to CASSFFPDSYEQYF.